This note documents a single T cell receptor beta chain sequence. Its antigen is not known. There are 14 residues in the CDR3. V shed 5 bases and J shed 6 bases, with 17 bases lying between them. Germline CDR1 reads MDHEN; CDR2 reads SYDVKM. Sequencing used immunoSEQ multiplex PCR; TCRdb keeps in-frame clones, though not all of them. Of 12,000 to 15,000 clones listed, around 83% are singletons. These data originate in a study of monozygotic twins with cystic fibrosis. Study information: Libraries were built from three micrograms of fragmented DNA using about 14 PCR cycles. Overall study findings and caveats: Median Simpson clonality of 0.0095 suggested naive T cells predominated. Monozygotic CF twins shared more identical nucleotide clonotypes than unrelated patients. In 13 of 16 pairs, V gene usage was closest to the co-twin's.

Sequences were obtained from blood. The clonotype originates from a boy aged 5-17 years with cystic fibrosis. The chain links TRBV28 to TRBJ2-7; D remains unclear. The CDR3 nucleotides are TGTGCCAGCAGTCCCGCCCAAACTCGGAGCGAGCAGTACTTC. As protein: CASSPAQTRSEQYF.